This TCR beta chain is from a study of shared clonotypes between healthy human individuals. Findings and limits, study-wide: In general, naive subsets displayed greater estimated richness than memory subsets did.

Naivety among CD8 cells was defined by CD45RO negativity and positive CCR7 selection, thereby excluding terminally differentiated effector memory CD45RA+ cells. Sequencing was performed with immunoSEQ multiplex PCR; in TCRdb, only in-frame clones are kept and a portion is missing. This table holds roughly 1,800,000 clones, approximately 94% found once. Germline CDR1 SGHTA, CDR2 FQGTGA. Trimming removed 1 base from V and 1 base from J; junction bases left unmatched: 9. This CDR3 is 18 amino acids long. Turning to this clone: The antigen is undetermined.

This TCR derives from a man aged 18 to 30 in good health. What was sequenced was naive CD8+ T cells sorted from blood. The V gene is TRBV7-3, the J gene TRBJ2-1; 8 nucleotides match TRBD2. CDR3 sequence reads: CASSLNREVAGSYNEQFF. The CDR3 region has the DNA TGTGCCAGCAGCTTAAATCGGGAGGTAGCGGGGTCCTACAATGAGCAGTTCTTC.